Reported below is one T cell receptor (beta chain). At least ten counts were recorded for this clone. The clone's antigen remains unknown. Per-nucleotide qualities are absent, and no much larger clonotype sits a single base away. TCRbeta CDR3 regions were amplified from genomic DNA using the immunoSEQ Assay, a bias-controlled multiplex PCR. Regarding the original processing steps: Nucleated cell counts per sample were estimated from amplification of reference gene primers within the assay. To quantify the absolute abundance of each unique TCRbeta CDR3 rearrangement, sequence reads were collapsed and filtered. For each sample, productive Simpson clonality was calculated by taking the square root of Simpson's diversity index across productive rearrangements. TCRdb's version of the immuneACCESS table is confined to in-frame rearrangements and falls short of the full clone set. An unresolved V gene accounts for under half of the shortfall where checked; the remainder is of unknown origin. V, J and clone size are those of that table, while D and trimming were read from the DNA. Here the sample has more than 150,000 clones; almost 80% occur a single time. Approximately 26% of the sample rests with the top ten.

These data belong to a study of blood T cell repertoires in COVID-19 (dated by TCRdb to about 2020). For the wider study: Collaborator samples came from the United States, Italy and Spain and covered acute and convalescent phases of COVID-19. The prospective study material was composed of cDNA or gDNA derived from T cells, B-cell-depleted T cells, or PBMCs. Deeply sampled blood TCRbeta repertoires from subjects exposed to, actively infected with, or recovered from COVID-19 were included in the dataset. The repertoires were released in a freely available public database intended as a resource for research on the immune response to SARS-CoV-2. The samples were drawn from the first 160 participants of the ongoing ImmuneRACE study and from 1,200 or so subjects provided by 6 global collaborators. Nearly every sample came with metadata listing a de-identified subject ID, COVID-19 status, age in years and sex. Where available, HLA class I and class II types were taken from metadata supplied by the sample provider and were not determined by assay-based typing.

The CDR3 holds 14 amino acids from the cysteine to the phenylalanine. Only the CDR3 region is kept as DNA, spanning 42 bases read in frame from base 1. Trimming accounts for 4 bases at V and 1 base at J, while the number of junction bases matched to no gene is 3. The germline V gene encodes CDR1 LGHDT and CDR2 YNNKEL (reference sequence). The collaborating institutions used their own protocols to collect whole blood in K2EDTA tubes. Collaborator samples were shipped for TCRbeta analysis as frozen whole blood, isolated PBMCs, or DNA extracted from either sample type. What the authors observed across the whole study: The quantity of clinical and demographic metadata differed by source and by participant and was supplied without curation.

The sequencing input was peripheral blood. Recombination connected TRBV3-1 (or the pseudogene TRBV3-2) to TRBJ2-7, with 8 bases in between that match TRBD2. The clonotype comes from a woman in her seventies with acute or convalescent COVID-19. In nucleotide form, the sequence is TGTGCCAGCAGCCTAGCGGGACAATCCTACGAGCAGTACTTC. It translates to CASSLAGQSYEQYF.